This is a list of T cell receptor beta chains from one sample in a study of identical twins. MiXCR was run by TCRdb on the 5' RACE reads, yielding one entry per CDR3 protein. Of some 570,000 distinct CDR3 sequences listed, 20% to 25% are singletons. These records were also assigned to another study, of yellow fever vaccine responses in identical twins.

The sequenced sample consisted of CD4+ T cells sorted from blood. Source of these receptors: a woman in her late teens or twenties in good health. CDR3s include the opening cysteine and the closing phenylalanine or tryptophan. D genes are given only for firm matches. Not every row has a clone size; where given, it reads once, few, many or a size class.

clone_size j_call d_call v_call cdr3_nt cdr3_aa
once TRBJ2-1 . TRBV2 TGTGTGAGCGGTTACTACAATGAGCAGTTCTTC CVSGYYNEQFF
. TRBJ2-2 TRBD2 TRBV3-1 TGTGCCAGCAGCGGAACCCTAGCGGTGAACACCGGGGAGCTGTTTTTT CASSGTLAVNTGELFF
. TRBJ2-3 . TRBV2 TGTGCCAGCAGAGGGCCCCTGCCATCCGGGGATACGCAGTATTTT CASRGPLPSGDTQYF
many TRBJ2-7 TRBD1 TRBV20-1 TGCAGCGCCGGACAGGGCACCTACGAGCAGTACTTC CSAGQGTYEQYF
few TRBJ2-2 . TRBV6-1 TGTGCCAGCAAAGGGTTGACAGGTACCACCGGGGAGCTGTTTTTT CASKGLTGTTGELFF
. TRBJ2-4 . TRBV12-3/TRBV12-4 TGTGCCAGCAAATTAAGCGTCGGAGCCAAAAACATTCAGTACTTC CASKLSVGAKNIQYF
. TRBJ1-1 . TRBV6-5 TGTGCCAGCAGGTCCCTGGGGACTGAAGCTTTCTTT CASRSLGTEAFF
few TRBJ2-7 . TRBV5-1 TGCGCCAGCGCCCCGGATGGGGGTGGCTCCTACGAGCAGTACTTC CASAPDGGGSYEQYF
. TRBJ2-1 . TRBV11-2 TGTGCCAGCAGCCCAGACCGGGTGATTGGCTTGGATGAGCAGTTCTTC CASSPDRVIGLDEQFF
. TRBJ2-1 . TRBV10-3 TGTGCCATCAGTTATAGCGAGGTATACAATGAGCAGTTCTTC CAISYSEVYNEQFF
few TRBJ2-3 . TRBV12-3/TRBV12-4 TGTGCCAGCAATACCTGGGGTGATACGCAGTATTTT CASNTWGDTQYF